This T cell receptor beta chain was profiled in a study of shared clonotypes between healthy human individuals (dated by TCRdb to 2018 to 2021). For the wider study: The cohort included a few men and two women between 18 and 49 years of age. Per donor, three plates each were used for CD4 naive and CD4 memory, two for CD8 naive, and one for CD8 memory. The study deeply sequenced blood TCR repertoires of about five healthy adults to estimate repertoire size and the extent of clonotype sharing between individuals. Libraries were prepared and TCR repertoires were sequenced by different laboratories using diverse techniques, in order to increase sequencing depth and limit assay-specific biases. Each donor's leukapheresis produced roughly between about 0.85 and 10 billion PBMCs. Overall study results and their limits: Sampling was restricted to blood, and TCR repertoires in tissue are likely to differ from TCR repertoires in blood. Naive subsets generally had larger estimated clonotype richness than memory subsets did. Higher generation probabilities were observed for clonotypes shared by all four sorted-subset donors than for non-shared clonotypes. The genetic and exposure-history diversity represented was limited by the small number of donors. Pairwise subsampling led to the expectation that sequencing depth would affect the degree of clonotype sharing among donors. Rarefaction of sorted-subset datasets indicated incomplete sequencing despite the large sequencing depth. Sharing across a handful of donors was observed for roughly 5.4% of naive CD4, about 3.2% of naive CD8, 2% to 2.5% of memory CD4, and around 0.42% of memory CD8 clonotypes.

A remark on this clone: The antigen it recognizes is unknown. No qualities accompany the bases; no much larger clone lies one base away.

TCR CDR3 regions were amplified from genomic DNA by multiplex PCR using the deep immunoSEQ assay. Genomic DNA extracted from each cell subset was distributed evenly over all wells of several immunoSEQ 96-well plates, and each plate served as one replicate. For sorted subsets, roughly 200 ng of genomic DNA, equivalent to roughly 33,000 T cell genomes, went into each replicate PCR. Purified libraries were quantified with a Qubit 3.0 fluorometer, sized on a Bioanalyzer 2100, and re-quantified with the KAPA Library Quantification kit. Each immunoSEQ 96-well plate was sequenced on its own single-read 150-cycle Illumina NextSeq 550 flow cell. Under the source paper's analysis protocol: Because the immunoSEQ output held only junctional sequences and lacked quality scores, the filtering could not match the filtering applied to full-length reads. Sequences were annotated with PyIR, a Python wrapper for IgBLAST v1.9, and V/J genes and CDR3 were assigned using IMGT germline references. Reads were filtered out if the reads had weak V/J assignments (E-value above 1e-6), no CDR3, stop codons, out-of-frame junctions, or ambiguous translated residues. V3J clonotypes were defined as sequences sharing the same inferred V gene, J gene, and CDR3 amino acid sequence. To compute the percentage overlap between repertoires, the number of shared unique clonotypes was divided by the size of the smaller repertoire. RTK rarefaction, the Chao1 estimator, and Recon v2.1 estimates of unobserved clonotypes were used to assess repertoire richness. OLGA was used to compute generation probabilities for all TCRbeta clonotypes that the gDNA method yielded from a few donors. The table was pulled from immuneACCESS by TCRdb, which kept in-frame rearrangements only. Such tables lose some clones; where checked, under half of the loss comes from unresolved V genes, and the rest has no known cause. Clonal size and the V and J genes are those of that table, whereas D and trimming came from the DNA. The sample table holds roughly 1,800,000 clones, of which around 96% were seen once. The biggest ten clones account for around 1% of the sample.

CD8 naive samples consisted of CD45RO-negative cells that were positively selected for CCR7, yielding a CD45RA+CCR7+ population without TemRA cells. The donors were healthy, HIV-negative adults who had no recently reported acute infections or vaccinations. Every donor was a Caucasian adult residing in Nashville, Tennessee, USA. After blood collection by leukapheresis, PBMCs were isolated using Ficoll-Histopaque density gradient centrifugation and then cryopreserved in the vapor phase of liquid nitrogen. Analytical flow cytometry was used to check the purity and quantity of each magnetically sorted T cell population. From each sorted fraction, genomic DNA was isolated and quantified by UV absorbance on a Nanodrop 2000c. The sequence came from a man between 18 and 35 years old in good health. The specimen was naive CD8+ T cells sorted from blood. The meaning of the sample's cell subset or site label: CD45RA+CCR7+.

The DNA sequence is as follows: TGTGCCAGTAGTCCTCTGGACTCCCTCCTCTATGGCTACACCTTC. It codes for CASSPLDSLLYGYTF. This receptor chain uses TRBV19 and TRBJ1-2; no D gene is confidently identified. CDR1 and CDR2 (LNHDA, SQIVND) derive from the germline V gene (reference sequence). V is pared back by 5 bases and J by 4 bases, with 17 bases lying between the germline termini. The CDR3 measures 15 amino acids from cysteine to phenylalanine. Here the CDR3 DNA is all that survives: 45 bases in frame from base 1.